These 26 T cell receptor beta chains share one sample of origin, sequenced in a study of T cell responses to AZD1222 COVID-19 vaccine. Here immunoSEQ multiplex PCR was the method, and the copy in TCRdb shows in-frame clones only, minus some. Seen here are some 100,000 clones, around nine tenths observed once, and the top ten hold about a sixth. The sample here was peripheral blood, taken on day 0 of AZD1222 vaccination. The source is an adult in good health.

The chain uses TRBV9 and TRBJ2-6; D is ambiguous. CDR3 length: 14 amino acids. Per germline, CDR1 SGDLS and CDR2 YYNGEE. Trimming shortened V by 4 bases and J by 0 bases, and 5 bases separated the two germline ends. In nucleotides, the CDR3 is TGTGCCAGCAGCAAGCCCTCTGGGGCCAACGTCCTGACTTTC. Translation: CASSKPSGANVLTF.

This rearrangement joins TRBV7-9 to TRBJ1-3; 7 nucleotides agree with TRBD1. The CDR3 consists of 13 residues. V shed 5 bases, J shed 4 bases, and the junction held 2 bases outside the gene matches. Germline V gene data show CDR1 as SEHNR and CDR2 as FQNEAQ (reference sequence). CDR3 DNA: TGTGCCAGCAGCCAGGGACAGGGAAACACCATATATTTT. Protein product: CASSQGQGNTIYF.

This chain links TRBV24-1 with TRBJ1-1, with D maybe TRBD1 (5 bases). In germline, CDR1 is KGHDR, CDR2 SFDVKD. V was cut by 3 bases and J by 2 bases, with 12 bases left in between. The CDR3 length is 15 residues. In DNA form, the CDR3 reads TGTGCCACCAGTGATGCGGGAGGACAAAACACTGAAGCTTTCTTT. This gives the protein CATSDAGGQNTEAFF.

The CDR3 sequence is CASSGTVTGELFF. CDR3 DNA sequence: TGTGCCAGCAGCGGCACAGTCACCGGGGAGCTGTTTTTT. The V gene is TRBV9, the J gene TRBJ2-2, with D unresolved. Germline-derived CDR1 and CDR2 are SGDLS and YYNGEE. This CDR3 contains 13 residues. V shed 3 bases and J shed 4 bases, with 7 bases lying between them.

The chain has TRBV5-1 and TRBJ2-1, with TRBD1 matching 8 bases. Losses at the gene ends were 5 bases for V and 6 bases for J; bases not matched to a gene: 10. This CDR3 is 15 amino acids long. The germline V gene encodes CDR1 SGHRS and CDR2 YFSETQ. The CDR3 sequence: CASSPQGVKGNEQFF. For the CDR3, the DNA is TGCGCCAGCAGTCCACAGGGGGTAAAAGGCAATGAGCAGTTCTTC.

The chain carries TRBV25-1 and TRBJ1-5, with 9 bases that match TRBD1. The CDR3 consists of 14 residues. Germline values: CDR1 MGHDK, CDR2 SYGVNS. The V segment lost 8 bases and the J segment 5 bases; nucleotides outside the gene matches: 7. The CDR3 spells CASQGQGGDQPQHF. The CDR3 DNA reads as TGTGCCAGCCAGGGACAGGGTGGGGATCAGCCCCAGCATTTT. Complete variable domain (other parts from reference TRBV25-1 and TRBJ1-5): EADIYQTPRYLVIGTGKKITLECSQTMGHDKMYWYQQDPGMELHLIHYSYGVNSTEKGDLSSESTVSRIRTEHFPLTLESARPSHTSQYLCASQGQGGDQPQHFGDGTRLSIL.

This clone was seen just once. The V call is TRBV5-1, the J call TRBJ2-2, with D possibly being TRBD2 (5 bases). V lost 4 bases, J lost 1 base, and 11 bases lay in between. The V gene's germline CDR1 is SGHRS and CDR2 YFSETQ. The CDR3 is made up of 15 amino acids. CDR3 sequence (DNA): TGCGCCAGCAGCCTGCGGGTTGGGAACACCGGGGAGCTGTTTTTT. Amino acid sequence: CASSLRVGNTGELFF.

This clone came up a few times. The chain employs TRBV7-3 and TRBJ1-6; 8 bases agree with TRBD1. This CDR3 is 16 amino acids long. Germline values: CDR1 SGHTA, CDR2 FQGTGA. The ends lost 11 bases at V and 8 bases at J; junction bases unmatched: 17. Written as DNA, the CDR3 is TGTGCCTGCAAGACAGGGGCGGGGGTTGGGTATTCACCCCTCCACTTT. Amino acids: CACKTGAGVGYSPLHF.

In nucleotides, the CDR3 is TGTGCCAGCAGGAACATTAACACTGAAGCTTTCTTT. Its protein product is CASRNINTEAFF. V and J are TRBV2 and TRBJ1-1; D is ambiguous. This CDR3 has 12 amino acids. Germline lookup yields CDR1 SNHLY and CDR2 FYNNEI. V shed 6 bases and J shed 2 bases, with 7 bases lying between them.

The rearrangement links TRBV4-1 to TRBJ2-7, with 10 bases matching TRBD1. The germline gives CDR1 MGHRA, CDR2 YSYEKL. Losses at the gene ends were 4 bases for V and 1 base for J; bases not matched to a gene: 4. This CDR3 is built from 15 residues. The CDR3: CASSPGQGPSYEQYF. CDR3 bases: TGCGCCAGCAGCCCGGGACAGGGGCCGTCCTACGAGCAGTACTTC.

This chain links TRBV7-2 with TRBJ2-1; possible D gene TRBD2, 5 bases. The ends were cut back, 7 bases at V and 7 bases at J, with 23 bases in the middle. Per germline, CDR1 SGHTA and CDR2 FQGNSA. The CDR3 has 16 amino acids. This CDR3 is CASNTITSGKGNEQFF. The CDR3 DNA sequence: TGTGCCAGCAACACCATTACAAGCGGAAAAGGGAATGAGCAGTTCTTC.

The chain has TRBV7-6 and TRBJ2-7; 7 nucleotides align to TRBD2. The CDR3 extends over 16 amino acids. Germline CDR1 is SGHVS and CDR2 is FNYEAQ. V shed 2 bases, J shed 0 bases, and the junction held 7 bases outside the gene matches. CDR3 coding DNA: TGTGCCAGCAGCTTAAGAGCTAGCGGAAGCTCCTACGAGCAGTACTTC. Its translation: CASSLRASGSSYEQYF.

The rearrangement links TRBV9 to TRBJ1-1; D perhaps matches TRBD1 (6 bases). Germline assignment: CDR1 SGDLS and CDR2 YYNGEE. This CDR3 comprises 14 residues. V lost 3 bases and J 4 bases, leaving 13 bases between the germline ends. The CDR3 sequence is CASSAQGGSTEAFF. The CDR3, as DNA: TGTGCCAGCAGCGCACAAGGGGGGAGCACTGAAGCTTTCTTT.

The chain couples TRBV7-8 to TRBJ1-2, with D possibly being TRBD1 (6 bases). Trimming took off 1 base at V and 8 bases at J, with 17 bases between the two ends. CDR3 length: 15 amino acids. Germline V gene sequence: CDR1 SGHVS, CDR2 FQNEAQ. CDR3 loop: CASSLGASGGGGYTF. CDR3 nucleotides: TGTGCCAGCAGCTTAGGGGCCTCCGGGGGCGGAGGCTACACCTTC.

This sequence joins TRBV5-1 and TRBJ1-1; D ambiguous. Trimming removed 0 bases from V and 4 bases from J, with 10 bases in between. The CDR3 is 14 amino acids. Germline CDR1 reads SGHRS; CDR2 reads YFSETQ. CDR3 sequence: CASSLEAWGTEAFF. CDR3 DNA sequence: TGCGCCAGCAGCTTGGAAGCTTGGGGCACTGAAGCTTTCTTT.

The J gene is TRBJ1-1, the V gene TRBV5-1; 12 positions match TRBD1. The V gene's germline CDR1 is SGHRS and CDR2 YFSETQ. The CDR3 extends over 15 amino acids. V dropped 0 bases and J dropped 3; count of bases not matched to a gene: 0. The CDR3 reads CASSLGDRGHTEAFF. The CDR3 nucleotides read TGCGCCAGCAGCTTGGGGGACAGGGGGCACACTGAAGCTTTCTTT.

This chain links TRBV11-2 with TRBJ1-2, with D perhaps TRBD1 (6 bases). V was cut by 0 bases and J by 8 bases, with 19 bases left in between. Germline V CDR1 and CDR2: SGHAT, FQNNGV. This CDR3 is built from 16 residues. In DNA form, the CDR3 reads TGTGCCAGCAGCTTAGATAGAGGGGGGGGCGACAGCGGCTACACCTTC. Amino acid sequence: CASSLDRGGGDSGYTF.

CDR3 residues: CASSQGLDTGELFF. CDR3 bases: TGTGCCAGCAGCCAAGGACTAGACACCGGGGAGCTGTTTTTT. The chain combines TRBV4-2 with TRBJ2-2; D is possibly TRBD2 (6 bases). The germline V gene has CDR1 LGHNA and CDR2 YNFKEQ. V was pared by 1 base and J by 3 bases, with 6 bases between. This CDR3 is built from 14 residues.

This clone came up once. The gene calls are TRBV6-5 and TRBJ1-5; weak D call: TRBD1 (5 bases). CDR1 and CDR2 (germline): MNHEY, SVGAGI. This CDR3 has 14 residues. V lost 8 bases, J lost 2 bases, and 13 bases lay in between. The CDR3 region has the DNA TGTGCCAGCTCCAGGGAGGGCGGCAATCAGCCCCAGCATTTT. Residues: CASSREGGNQPQHF.

This chain connects TRBV3-1 (or the pseudogene TRBV3-2) to TRBJ2-1, with D hard to call. This CDR3 is 11 amino acids long. Germline loops: CDR1 LGHDT, CDR2 YNNKEL (reference sequence). The V and J ends lost 1 base and 12 bases respectively, with 7 bases between them. The CDR3 sequence: CASSQGKGQFF. For the CDR3, the DNA is TGTGCCAGCAGCCAAGGGAAGGGGCAGTTCTTC.

The rearrangement uses TRBV5-1 and TRBJ1-1, with D hard to call. V gave up 5 bases and J gave up 0 bases, with 11 bases separating them. Per germline, CDR1 SGHRS and CDR2 YFSETQ. This CDR3 is 14 amino acids long. CDR3 nucleotides: TGCGCCAGCAGGAGGACCGAAGTGAACACTGAAGCTTTCTTT. Amino acids: CASRRTEVNTEAFF. Complete variable domain (other parts from reference TRBV5-1 and TRBJ1-1): KAGVTQTPRYLIKTRGQQVTLSCSPISGHRSVSWYQQTPGQGLQFLFEYFSETQRNKGNFPGRFSGRQFSNSRSEMNVSTLELGDSALYLCASRRTEVNTEAFFGQGTRLTVV.

The chain is built from TRBV2 and TRBJ1-2; D gene ambiguous. V was pared by 4 bases and J by 3 bases, with 12 bases between. The CDR3 is 14 residues long. Germline loops: CDR1 SNHLY, CDR2 FYNNEI. The CDR3 DNA is TGTGCCAGCAGTGTGGGAGGGTCAGACTATGGCTACACCTTC. Translation gives CASSVGGSDYGYTF.

This clone was detected only a few times. The CDR3 nucleotides read TGTGCCAGCAGCTTAGGGTATCAGCCCCAGCATTTT. This encodes CASSLGYQPQHF. This chain joins TRBV7-2 and TRBJ1-5; no reliable D call. V gave up 1 base and J gave up 5 bases, with 3 bases separating them. Per the germline V gene, CDR1 is SGHTA and CDR2 is FQGNSA. This CDR3 has 12 amino acids.

The chain links TRBV5-1 to TRBJ2-5, with TRBD2 matching over 9 bases. J was trimmed by 3 bases and V by 0 bases; bases with no gene match: 6. Germline CDR1 is SGHRS and CDR2 is YFSETQ. The CDR3 runs 16 residues. The CDR3: CASSLGASGTKETQYF. CDR3 nucleotides: TGCGCCAGCAGCTTGGGGGCTAGCGGGACAAAAGAGACCCAGTACTTC.

The chain couples TRBV27 to TRBJ2-5, with 9 bases matching TRBD1. Germline assignment: CDR1 MNHEY and CDR2 SMNVEV (reference sequence). V trimming: 9 bases; J trimming: 4 bases; junction bases outside the gene matches: 6. This CDR3 spans 13 amino acids. CDR3 region: CARKKDRGETQYF. In nucleotides, the CDR3 is TGTGCCAGGAAGAAGGACAGGGGAGAGACCCAGTACTTC.

This sequence joins TRBV5-6 and TRBJ1-5; 9 bases map to TRBD1. Germline lookup yields CDR1 SGHDT and CDR2 YYEEEE. V lost 4 bases and J lost 7; bases outside the gene matches: 6. This CDR3 has 14 amino acids. CDR3 sequence: CASSLGTGLQPQHF. The CDR3 DNA reads TGTGCCAGCAGCCTCGGGACAGGGCTACAGCCCCAGCATTTT.